This TCR beta chain was obtained from a study of human T cells and chemical hapten exposure. Study-level information: Patients received weekly diphenylcyclopropenone doses to the scalp throughout the roughly 26-week study.

Time point reported: pre-sensitization, week 0. The treatment: therapeutic diphenylcyclopropenone sensitization with weekly scalp DPC. The V gene's germline CDR1 is MNHEY and CDR2 SMNVEV (reference sequence). J lost 7 bases, V lost 5 bases, and 7 bases had no gene match. The CDR3 contains 15 residues. The study's library attached unique molecular identifiers to single cDNA molecules. TCRdb processed the RACE reads anew with MiXCR; each CDR3 protein has one entry. Among 89,000 or so distinct CDR3 sequences listed, 6.5% to 10% were seen once. This clonotype was recorded a few times. This TCR was recovered from a middle-aged man with alopecia areata. Some clones in this sample may be carry-over from other donors' samples. The chain carries TRBV27 and TRBJ1-4; 10 bases align to TRBD1. The sequences come from whole blood, collected in connection with sensitization to the hapten diphenylcyclopropenone (DPC). CDR3 protein: CASSTTGTGAEKLFF. The CDR3, as DNA: TGTGCCAGCAGTACCACCGGGACAGGGGCTGAAAAACTGTTTTTT.